One and the same sample provided the 6 T cell receptor beta chains below, sequenced in a study of early T cells in non-severe SARS-CoV-2 infection. MiXCR, run by TCRdb on the 5' RACE reads, gives a single entry per CDR3 protein. The sample comprises about 45,000 distinct CDR3 sequences, around a tenth of which are singletons, and 20% to 25% rests with the top ten. Sequenced: whole blood. Source of these receptors: an adult who was a healthcare worker with PCR-confirmed SARS-CoV-2 infection or an uninfected control (not recorded which).

This clonotype was seen a handful of times. The V and J genes are TRBV12-3 or TRBV12-4 and TRBJ2-1; 9 bases map to TRBD2. The CDR3 has 14 amino acids. After removal of 3 bases from V and 5 bases from J, the junction contained 2 bases not matched to a gene. The CDR3 sequence is CASSFPSGNNEQFF. CDR3 sequence (DNA): TGTGCCAGCAGTTTCCCTAGCGGGAACAATGAGCAGTTCTTC.

The chain carries TRBV28 and TRBJ2-7; no firm D call. CDR1 is MDHEN, CDR2 SYDVKM, per germline. Trimming stripped 2 bases from V and 7 bases from J, with 6 bases between. The CDR3 runs 11 residues. CDR3 DNA: TGTGCCAGCAGTTTAAAGTGGGAGCAGTACTTC. Translating it yields CASSLKWEQYF.

This clonotype occurred many times. The V and J genes are TRBV28 and TRBJ2-5, with TRBD1 identical over 9 bases. The trim removed 4 bases at V and 1 base at J, leaving 1 base unmatched. Germline CDR1 MDHEN, CDR2 SYDVKM. This CDR3 has 14 residues. The chain's CDR3 is CASSSTGGQETQYF. CDR3 nucleotide sequence: TGTGCCAGCAGTTCGACAGGGGGCCAAGAGACCCAGTACTTC.

This clonotype was counted only a few times. V and J are TRBV10-3 and TRBJ2-7; 10 bases are a match to TRBD1. The junction had 7 bases not matched to a gene; V was cut back by 8 bases and J by 3 bases. CDR1 and CDR2 from the germline V gene are ENHRY and SYGVKD. CDR3 length: 14 residues. The CDR3 loop is CAIQGDRGHYEQYF. The CDR3 nucleotides read TGTGCCATCCAGGGCGACAGGGGGCACTACGAGCAGTACTTC.

This clonotype has a count of ten or more. The V call is TRBV6-5, the J call TRBJ2-4; 9 bases line up with TRBD2. The ends lost 5 bases at V and 2 bases at J; junction bases unmatched: 4. The CDR3 spans 15 residues. The germline V gene encodes CDR1 MNHEY and CDR2 SVGAGI. The DNA for the CDR3 is TGTGCCAGCAGTCCTGCGGGAGGGACCAAAAACATTCAGTACTTC. Protein sequence: CASSPAGGTKNIQYF.

The chain carries TRBV28 and TRBJ2-7; D call uncertain. V was cut by 6 bases and J by 5 bases, with 11 bases left in between. Germline loops: CDR1 MDHEN, CDR2 SYDVKM. CDR3 length equals 12 residues. CDR3 DNA sequence: TGTGCCAGCAGGCTTTCAGCTAACGAGCAGTACTTC. Translated: CASRLSANEQYF.